The 5 T cell receptor beta chains in this list originate from one sample, sequenced in a study of blood T cells in healthy people across ages. Sample-barcoded 5' priming and a J-beta primer mix drove a second PCR of roughly 6 to 12 cycles. A single record per CDR3 protein comes from TCRdb applying MiXCR to the 5' RACE reads. Among about 500,000 distinct CDR3 sequences listed, around 24% were seen once. These records were also assigned to another study, of T cells of mothers and their children.

Input material: blood. These receptors came from a boy between 5 and 17 years old in good health.

This clonotype was counted a few times. This chain joins TRBV20-1 and TRBJ2-5; D possibly corresponds to TRBD2 (5 bases). The V gene's germline CDR1 is DFQATT and CDR2 SNEGSKA (reference sequence). This CDR3 comprises 11 residues. This CDR3 is CRERTQETQYF. CDR3 DNA: TGCAGAGAGCGGACGCAAGAGACCCAGTACTTC.

V gene TRBV29-1 combines with J gene TRBJ2-7; 14 bases match TRBD2. Trimming took 7 bases from V and 2 from J; bases not matched to a gene: 22. Germline CDR1 and CDR2: SQVTM and ANQGSEA. The CDR3 has 20 amino acids. The CDR3 region is CSDPPRGPGLAGGRTYEQYF. CDR3 DNA: TGCAGCGACCCCCCTAGAGGACCTGGACTAGCGGGAGGCCGGACCTACGAGCAGTACTTC.

The sample holds a few counts of this clonotype. The chain combines TRBV11-2 with TRBJ2-5; D is ambiguous. V shed 2 bases and J shed 5 bases, with 6 bases lying between them. Germline CDR1 and CDR2: SGHAT and FQNNGV. This CDR3 has 12 residues. The CDR3 DNA reads as TGTGCCAGCAGCTTAATGCGGGAGACCCAGTACTTC. The encoded protein is CASSLMRETQYF.

This clonotype was seen only a few times. The chain employs TRBV20-1 and TRBJ2-5, with D possibly being TRBD1 or TRBD2 (5 bases each). The end of the DNA is better explained by TRBJ2-1, so the J call may be wrong. The germline V gene encodes CDR1 DFQATT and CDR2 SNEGSKA (reference sequence). This CDR3 has 16 amino acids. The CDR3 loop reads CSARDSLTGHYNEQFF. The DNA of the CDR3 is TGCAGTGCTAGAGATTCCCTCACGGGGCACTACAATGAGCAGTTCTTC.

The chain has TRBV6-2 or TRBV6-3 and TRBJ2-1, with unresolved D. Germline CDR1 MNHEY, CDR2 SVGEGT. There are 15 residues in the CDR3. Trimming cost V 8 bases and J 0 bases, with 14 bases left between them. CDR3 residues: CASESQEPSYNEQFF. The DNA of the CDR3 is TGTGCCAGCGAATCCCAGGAACCCTCCTACAATGAGCAGTTCTTC.